The 17 T cell receptor beta chains below were found in one sample sequenced in a study of control samples from healthy donors and cancer patients. Sequencing was performed with immunoSEQ multiplex PCR; in TCRdb, only in-frame clones are kept and a portion is missing. Among roughly 170,000 clones listed, approximately 92% were seen once. The sequencing sample was made of blood. All receptors come from a woman aged 55-70 years in good health.

This clone appeared once. The V and J genes are TRBV18 and TRBJ1-2; perhaps TRBD1 as D (6 bases). The germline V gene has CDR1 KGHSH and CDR2 LQKENI. CDR3 size: 14 residues. The V end was cut by 1 base, the J end by 8 bases, with 14 bases between. Written as DNA, the CDR3 is TGTGCCAGCTCACCACTCGCAGGGGTTGACGGCTACACCTTC. It translates to CASSPLAGVDGYTF.

This clone was observed once. The chain carries TRBV5-6 and TRBJ1-1; D unresolved. Trimming cost V 0 bases and J 2 bases, with 8 bases left between them. Germline V gives CDR1 SGHDT, CDR2 YYEEEE. The CDR3 has 14 amino acids. The CDR3 reads CASSLGGLNTEAFF. In nucleotides, the CDR3 is TGTGCCAGCAGCTTGGGCGGACTAAACACTGAAGCTTTCTTT.

Note on this clone: This same CDR3 is encoded by further DNA sequences in the sample. V gene TRBV7-3 combines with J gene TRBJ2-6; D call uncertain. The ends were cut back, 2 bases at V and 0 bases at J, with 8 bases in the middle. This CDR3 spans 16 amino acids. Germline lookup yields CDR1 SGHTA and CDR2 FQGTGA. The CDR3 sequence: CASSLLPNSGANVLTF. The CDR3 coding sequence is TGTGCCAGCAGCTTACTCCCCAACTCTGGGGCCAACGTCCTGACTTTC. The entire variable domain, with the rest obtained from reference TRBV7-3 and TRBJ2-6, is as follows: GAGVSQTPSNKVTEKGKYVELRCDPISGHTALYWYRQSLGQGPEFLIYFQGTGAADDSGLPNDRFFAVRPEGSVSTLKIQRTERGDSAVYLCASSLLPNSGANVLTFGAGSRLTVL.

This chain uses TRBV6-1 with TRBJ2-7, with TRBD2 matching 7 bases. This CDR3 has 13 amino acids. J lost 5 bases, V lost 2 bases, and 3 bases had no gene match. Looked up from germline, CDR1 is MNHNS and CDR2 is SASEGT. The CDR3 sequence is CASSEPGTNEQYF. The CDR3 nucleotides read TGTGCCAGCAGTGAACCCGGGACTAACGAGCAGTACTTC.

This chain joins TRBV6-2 or TRBV6-3 and TRBJ2-1; no definite D call. The CDR3 has 12 residues. V was pared by 5 bases and J by 10 bases, with 12 bases between. Germline CDR1 reads MNHEY; CDR2 reads SVGEGT. The DNA of the CDR3 is TGTGCCAGCAGTAGAACGGACCCCGAGCAGTTCTTC. Translating it yields CASSRTDPEQFF.

The V and J genes are TRBV30 and TRBJ1-1; no firm D call. The V and J ends lost 8 bases and 1 base respectively, with 23 bases between them. The CDR3 sequence is 16 residues long. Germline CDR1 GTSNPN, CDR2 SVGIG (reference sequence). CDR3 region: CAHSFGIYAPNTEAFF. The CDR3 DNA reads as TGTGCCCATTCGTTCGGGATTTATGCGCCGAACACTGAAGCTTTCTTT.

This chain joins TRBV6-6 and TRBJ1-6; perhaps TRBD1 as D (6 bases). The CDR3 has 14 residues. Germline CDR1 reads MNHNY; CDR2 reads SVGAGI (reference sequence). Trimming shortened V by 6 bases and J by 9 bases, and 15 bases separated the two germline ends. The CDR3 spells CASRKNRVPSPLHF. As DNA, the CDR3 is TGTGCCAGCAGGAAGAACAGGGTTCCTTCACCCCTCCACTTT.

V usage is TRBV5-5 and J usage is TRBJ1-1; no definite D call. CDR3 length: 14 amino acids. V lost 2 bases and J lost 4, with 12 bases in between. Per the germline V gene, CDR1 is SGHKS and CDR2 is YYEKEE (reference sequence). Here the CDR3 reads CASSFLASGTEAFF. In DNA form, the CDR3 reads TGTGCCAGCAGCTTCTTGGCGAGTGGCACTGAAGCTTTCTTT.

The chain recombines TRBV21-1 with TRBJ2-4; TRBD2, the D gene given by the table, was not confirmed from the DNA. TRBV21-1 is a pseudogene segment. This CDR3 contains 21 residues. CDR3 sequence: CASRSVIIGCGGGSAKNIQYF. CDR3 nucleotide sequence: TGTGCCAGCAGAAGCGTAATCATCGGCTGCGGGGGGGGTTCGGCCAAAAACATTCAGTACTTC.

CDR3 sequence reads: CASSSQVRGGLYGYTF. Written as DNA, the CDR3 is TGCGCCAGCAGCTCCCAGGTGAGGGGCGGCCTCTATGGCTACACCTTC. The genes are TRBV5-1 and TRBJ1-2; tentative D call: TRBD1 (5 bases). Trimming removed 3 bases at V and 4 bases at J, with 19 bases between. The CDR3 is 16 amino acids. Germline-derived CDR1 and CDR2 are SGHRS and YFSETQ.

CDR3 amino acids: CASSLRGQETQYF. The CDR3 nucleotides are TGTGCCAGCAGCTTAAGGGGCCAAGAGACCCAGTACTTC. This rearrangement joins TRBV7-6 to TRBJ2-5, with D perhaps TRBD1 (5 bases). V was cut by 2 bases and J by 1 base, with 5 bases left in between. The V gene's germline CDR1 is SGHVS and CDR2 FNYEAQ. The CDR3 totals 13 residues. Variable domain in full (rest from reference TRBV7-6 and TRBJ2-5): GAGVSQSPRYKVTKRGQDVALRCDPISGHVSLYWYRQALGQGPEFLTYFNYEAQQDKSGLPNDRFSAERPEGSISTLTIQRTEQRDSAMYRCASSLRGQETQYFGPGTRLLVL.

The chain recombines TRBV3-1 (or the pseudogene TRBV3-2) with TRBJ2-7; no clear D. Germline V gene lookup returns CDR1 LGHDT and CDR2 YNNKEL (reference sequence). Trimming stripped 1 base from V and 2 bases from J, with 9 bases between. The CDR3 is 14 amino acids. The CDR3 protein is CASSQVVVTYEQYF. The CDR3 coding sequence is TGTGCCAGCAGCCAAGTCGTCGTAACCTACGAGCAGTACTTC.

The chain links TRBV18 to TRBJ2-2, with 7 bases identical to TRBD2. The CDR3 covers 15 residues. Trimming removed 2 bases from V and 4 bases from J; junction bases left unmatched: 4. Germline V CDR1 and CDR2: KGHSH, LQKENI. DNA for the CDR3: TGTGCCAGCTCACCAACGGGAGGAGGCACCGGGGAGCTGTTTTTT. Translated, it gives CASSPTGGGTGELFF.

V gene TRBV11-2 combines with J gene TRBJ2-7; TRBD1 matches at 7 bases. This CDR3 comprises 14 residues. Germline V CDR1 and CDR2: SGHAT, FQNNGV. V gave up 6 bases and J gave up 5 bases; unmatched junction bases: 10. The CDR3 loop is CASRQQTGLNEQYF. The CDR3 DNA follows: TGTGCCAGCAGGCAACAGACAGGGCTTAACGAGCAGTACTTC.

DNA of the CDR3: TGTGCCAGCAGCCAAGATCGGGTAGACGAAAAACTGTTTTTT. It is translated as CASSQDRVDEKLFF. V is TRBV4-2 and J is TRBJ1-4; D gene uncertain. With 0 bases removed from V and 8 bases from J, the gap between germline ends came to 10 bases. The CDR3 has 14 residues. Germline values: CDR1 LGHNA, CDR2 YNFKEQ.

This sequence joins TRBV2 and TRBJ1-2, with 7 bases fitting TRBD1. J was trimmed by 4 bases and V by 5 bases; bases with no gene match: 4. Germline V CDR1 and CDR2: SNHLY, FYNNEI. There are 13 residues in the CDR3. Here the CDR3 reads CASSRGPGYGYTF. The CDR3 DNA sequence: TGTGCCAGCAGTAGGGGGCCGGGCTATGGCTACACCTTC.

The chain is built from TRBV18 and TRBJ1-1; 11 bases are shared with TRBD1. Germline CDR1 reads KGHSH; CDR2 reads LQKENI. Unmatched junction bases numbered 6, after V lost 2 bases and J lost 7 bases. The CDR3 loop spans 15 amino acids. The DNA for the CDR3 is TGTGCCAGCTCACCATACGGGACAGGGGGTCTTGAAGCTTTCTTT. Its translation is CASSPYGTGGLEAFF.